This entry lists 21 T cell receptor beta chains sequenced from one sample in a study of CD8+ T cells in alopecia areata. CD4+ cells underwent sorting into CD25+CD127- cells for several patients. Following extraction, RNA underwent reverse transcription to cDNA, which served as the sequencing template. Repertoires were generated with immunoSEQ multiplex PCR, while TCRdb's copy carries only in-frame clones and drops some. The sample carries tens of thousands of clones, roughly two thirds recorded once. Sequencing used CD4+ Tregs sorted from blood. The source is a human donor with alopecia areata.

This clone was seen a handful of times. The chain combines TRBV29-1 with TRBJ2-3; D may be TRBD1 (5 bases). The germline V gene has CDR1 SQVTM and CDR2 ANQGSEA. V shed 8 bases and J shed 1 base, with 10 bases lying between them. This CDR3 contains 12 residues. Here the CDR3 DNA reads TGCAGCCTCGAAGGGGGCACAGATACGCAGTATTTT. This encodes CSLEGGTDTQYF.

This rearrangement joins TRBV5-1 to TRBJ1-2, with D possibly TRBD1 on 5 matching bases. The germline gives CDR1 SGHRS, CDR2 YFSETQ. The CDR3 is 13 residues long. Trimming pared 0 bases from V and 7 bases from J, leaving 10 bases between. The DNA for the CDR3 is TGCGCCAGCAGCTTGGGGGGGATTCGTGGCTACACCTTC. It encodes CASSLGGIRGYTF.

The CDR3 DNA sequence: TGTGCCAGCAGTGAGGAAATGAACACTGAAGCTTTCTTT. Its translation is CASSEEMNTEAFF. This chain connects TRBV2 to TRBJ1-1, with unresolved D. This CDR3 is 13 amino acids long. V dropped 3 bases and J dropped 0 bases, with 5 bases sitting between them. The V gene's germline CDR1 is SNHLY and CDR2 FYNNEI.

The rearrangement links TRBV13 to TRBJ2-1; 7 bases line up with TRBD1. V was clipped by 5 bases and J by 8 bases; unmatched bases: 6. The CDR3 runs to 13 residues. Germline loops: CDR1 PRHDT, CDR2 FYEKMQ (reference sequence). CDR3 sequence: CASSPPTGYEQFF. CDR3 nucleotide sequence: TGTGCCAGCAGCCCCCCGACAGGGTATGAGCAGTTCTTC.

This clone has only a few counts. The chain carries TRBV2 and TRBJ1-1; D gene uncertain. V was pared by 7 bases and J by 1 base, with 10 bases between. This CDR3 comprises 13 residues. In germline, CDR1 is SNHLY, CDR2 FYNNEI. The CDR3 loop reads CASILDQNTEAFF. CDR3 DNA: TGTGCCAGCATATTGGACCAGAACACTGAAGCTTTCTTT. Filled out from reference TRBV2 and TRBJ1-1, the complete variable domain reads EPEVTQTPSHQVTQMGQEVILRCVPISNHLYFYWYRQILGQKVEFLVSFYNNEISEKSEIFDDQFSVERPDGSNFTLKIRSTKLEDSAMYFCASILDQNTEAFFGQGTRLTVV.

This chain connects TRBV27 to TRBJ2-1, with 8 bases that match TRBD2. V lost 3 bases, J lost 7 bases, and 2 bases stayed unmatched. The CDR3 is 13 residues long. Germline V gene sequence: CDR1 MNHEY, CDR2 SMNVEV (reference sequence). CDR3 sequence (DNA): TGTGCCAGCAGTTTGGGACTAGTTAATGAGCAGTTCTTC. Its protein product is CASSLGLVNEQFF.

This sequence joins TRBV5-1 and TRBJ2-5, with 9 bases aligning to TRBD2. Trimming removed 4 bases from V and 1 base from J; junction bases left unmatched: 5. The CDR3 totals 15 residues. Germline CDR1 SGHRS, CDR2 YFSETQ. CDR3 nucleotides: TGCGCCAGCAGCACGTGGCGGGGGGGCCAAGAGACCCAGTACTTC. Translation gives CASSTWRGGQETQYF.

The rearrangement uses TRBV10-3 and TRBJ2-5; D might be TRBD2 (6 bases). This CDR3 has 14 residues. The V gene lost 2 bases and the J gene lost 5 bases, with 12 bases spanning the gap. CDR1 ENHRY and CDR2 SYGVKD come from the germline V gene. The CDR3: CAISEKRGGETQYF. CDR3 bases: TGTGCCATCAGTGAGAAGAGGGGAGGCGAGACCCAGTACTTC.

The chain recombines TRBV5-1 with TRBJ1-1, with unresolved D. Germline assignment: CDR1 SGHRS and CDR2 YFSETQ. The CDR3 spans 14 residues. Trimming took off 0 bases at V and 9 bases at J, with 15 bases between the two ends. The CDR3 nucleotides are TGCGCCAGCAGCTTGGAAGTGACGGATCAAAAAGCTTTCTTT. Its protein product is CASSLEVTDQKAFF.

This clone appeared a single time. The V call is TRBV14, the J call TRBJ2-7, with D unclear. Germline V gives CDR1 SGHDN, CDR2 FVKESK. The CDR3 is 11 residues long. The germline V and J ends were trimmed by 3 bases and 4 bases, with 4 bases remaining between them. DNA for the CDR3: TGTGCCAGCAGCCAGACATACGAGCAGTACTTC. It translates to CASSQTYEQYF.

The chain employs TRBV30 and TRBJ1-1; D not resolved. V lost 1 base, J lost 8 bases, and 20 bases lay in between. This CDR3 region has 15 residues. Germline CDR1 is GTSNPN and CDR2 is SVGIG (reference sequence). Here the CDR3 DNA reads TGTGCCTGGAGTGGAACCCCATTTGGGGAGGGAGAAGCTTTCTTT. Amino acid sequence: CAWSGTPFGEGEAFF.

V usage is TRBV7-2 and J usage is TRBJ2-7; 7 bases are a match to TRBD2. The CDR3 is 14 amino acids. Germline V gene lookup returns CDR1 SGHTA and CDR2 FQGNSA. V was pared by 1 base and J by 2 bases, with 2 bases of the junction left unmatched. This CDR3 reads CASSLGGSAYEQYF. The CDR3 DNA reads as TGTGCCAGCAGCTTAGGCGGGAGCGCCTACGAGCAGTACTTC.

The rearrangement links TRBV18 to TRBJ1-2; possibly TRBD1 for D (6 bases). Trimming removed 2 bases from V and 8 bases from J, with 15 bases in between. This CDR3 is 14 amino acids long. The germline V gene has CDR1 KGHSH and CDR2 LQKENI. CDR3 in amino acids: CASSPGGGLSGYTF. In DNA form, the CDR3 reads TGTGCCAGCTCACCAGGCGGGGGGCTGAGCGGCTACACCTTC.

This sequence joins TRBV5-1 and TRBJ2-7; no reliable D call. Trimming left V 5 bases short and J 0 bases short, with 6 bases between. Germline CDR1 is SGHRS and CDR2 is YFSETQ. CDR3 length: 12 residues. CDR3: CASSGNSYEQYF. As DNA, the CDR3 is TGCGCCAGCAGTGGCAACTCCTACGAGCAGTACTTC. Looking up the rest from reference TRBV5-1 and TRBJ2-7 gives the full variable domain: KAGVTQTPRYLIKTRGQQVTLSCSPISGHRSVSWYQQTPGQGLQFLFEYFSETQRNKGNFPGRFSGRQFSNSRSEMNVSTLELGDSALYLCASSGNSYEQYFGPGTRLTVT.

The chain combines TRBV2 with TRBJ2-5; D gene unclear. Germline-derived CDR1 and CDR2 are SNHLY and FYNNEI. The CDR3 runs 16 residues. V was trimmed by 4 bases and J by 2 bases, leaving 17 bases between them. The CDR3 nucleotides are TGTGCCAGCAGTGCCCAAGGCTCAGCGCTTCAAGAGACCCAGTACTTC. Encoded protein: CASSAQGSALQETQYF.

V is TRBV7-8 and J is TRBJ2-5; TRBD1 agrees at 7 bases. Trimming at V came to 4 bases and at J to 0 bases, leaving 5 bases not matched to a gene. Germline loops: CDR1 SGHVS, CDR2 FQNEAQ. The CDR3 spans 15 residues. CDR3 coding DNA: TGTGCCAGCAGCTCTTCCAGGGGGAACCAAGAGACCCAGTACTTC. This codes for CASSSSRGNQETQYF.

The chain links TRBV21-1 to TRBJ2-3; the table's D call, TRBD2, has no DNA check behind it. TRBV21-1 is flagged as a pseudogene. There are 16 residues in the CDR3. The CDR3 loop reads CASSPLAGPGGDTQYF. The CDR3 DNA follows: TGTGCCAGCAGTCCCCTAGCGGGGCCGGGAGGAGATACGCAGTATTTT.

This rearrangement joins TRBV6-6 to TRBJ1-1; maybe TRBD1 (6 bases). V lost 2 bases and J lost 9, with 13 bases in between. CDR1 and CDR2 (germline): MNHNY, SVGAGI (reference sequence). The CDR3 loop spans 13 amino acids. CDR3 protein: CASSYGTKPKAFF. In nucleotides, the CDR3 is TGTGCCAGCAGTTACGGGACAAAACCGAAAGCTTTCTTT.

The chain employs TRBV28 and TRBJ2-3; no clear D gene. The CDR3 runs to 13 residues. From germline, CDR1 is MDHEN and CDR2 SYDVKM. Trimming removed 3 bases from V and 9 bases from J, with 13 bases in between. The CDR3: CASSFRTYGTQYF. CDR3 nucleotide sequence: TGTGCCAGCAGTTTCCGGACCTATGGGACGCAGTATTTT.

The V gene is TRBV6-6, the J gene TRBJ1-1; D is unresolved. The CDR3 extends over 13 amino acids. The germline CDR1 and CDR2 sequences are MNHNY and SVGAGI (reference sequence). V lost 2 bases, J lost 3 bases, and 7 bases lay in between. Written as DNA, the CDR3 is TGTGCCAGCAGTTACGATCAGTACACTGAAGCTTTCTTT. It is translated as CASSYDQYTEAFF.

This clone is a singleton in its sample. The J gene is TRBJ2-4, the V gene TRBV5-1; D unclear. With 0 bases removed from V and 1 base from J, the gap between germline ends came to 8 bases. Per the germline V gene, CDR1 is SGHRS and CDR2 is YFSETQ. CDR3 size: 15 residues. CDR3 bases: TGCGCCAGCAGCTTGGAATCTCCGGCCAAAAACATTCAGTACTTC. This sequence encodes CASSLESPAKNIQYF.